The entry that follows covers one T cell receptor beta chain sequence. The antigen is undetermined. V shed 3 bases and J 2 bases; nucleotides not matched to a gene: 0. Germline CDR1 LNHDA, CDR2 SQIVND (reference sequence). CDR3 size: 13 residues. The assay was immunoSEQ multiplex PCR, and TCRdb's table has in-frame clones only and misses some. The sample records some 10,000 clones, around nine tenths being singletons. The entry originates in a study of T cells after posttransplantation cyclophosphamide. Regarding the study as a whole: Donor CD8+ memory clones often dominated recipient blood repertoires at later times. Recipient CMV seropositivity and CMV reactivation strongly tracked TRB clonality. Tissue-infiltrating T cells from skin or gut overlapped little with blood T cells.

Busulfan-fludarabine conditioning, marrow transplant, and cyclophosphamide on days +3 and +4 were administered. This sequence originates from a male patient aged 25-45 years who received an allogeneic stem cell transplant from a related donor, was CMV-positive, and had acute GVHD only. The T cells may partly be graft donor cells. The sequencing used CD4+ T cells sorted from PBMCs, collected after allogeneic stem cell transplant with posttransplant cyclophosphamide. J is TRBJ2-5 and V is TRBV19, with 7 bases matching TRBD1. The DNA for the CDR3 is TGTGCCAGTAGTATGACAGGGCAAGAGACCCAGTACTTC. Its translation is CASSMTGQETQYF.